This T cell receptor beta chain stems from a study of PD-1 blockade in classical Hodgkin lymphoma. The repertoire was sequenced with immunoSEQ multiplex PCR; TCRdb's copy has only in-frame clones and lacks some. Counted here are nearly 60,000 clones, approximately 90% occurring once; the ten biggest clones make up over 9.5%. Relapses following autologous stem cell transplantation were seen in all patients, with brentuximab vedotin exposure varying. Complete response, partial response or progressive disease was recorded as best response. This CDR3 contains 17 residues. Trimming took off 1 base at V and 2 bases at J, with 16 bases between the two ends. Germline-derived CDR1 and CDR2 are LGHNA and YSLEER.

The sample in question was peripheral blood mononuclear cells (PBMCs), obtained before the second cycle of nivolumab. The sequence was obtained from a human donor with classical Hodgkin lymphoma. V usage is TRBV4-3 and J usage is TRBJ2-3, with D perhaps TRBD1 (5 bases). The DNA of the CDR3 is TGCGCCAGCAGCCAAGGCCCATCCGACAGTAACACAGATACGCAGTATTTT. This gives the protein CASSQGPSDSNTDTQYF.